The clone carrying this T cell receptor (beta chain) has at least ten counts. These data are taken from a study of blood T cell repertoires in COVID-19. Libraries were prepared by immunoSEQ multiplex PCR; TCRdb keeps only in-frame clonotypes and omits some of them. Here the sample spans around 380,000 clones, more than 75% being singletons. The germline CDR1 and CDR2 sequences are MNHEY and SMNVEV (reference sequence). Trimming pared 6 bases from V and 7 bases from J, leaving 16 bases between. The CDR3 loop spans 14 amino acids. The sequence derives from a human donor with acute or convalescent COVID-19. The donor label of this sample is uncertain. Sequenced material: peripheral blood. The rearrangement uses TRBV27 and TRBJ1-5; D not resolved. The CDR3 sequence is CASSLREGSQPQHF. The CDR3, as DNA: TGTGCCAGCAGCCTCAGAGAGGGAAGCCAGCCCCAGCATTTT.